The 26 T cell receptor beta chains in this list originate from one sample, sequenced in a study of human T cells and chemical hapten exposure. Stated time point: patch test 2, 6 weeks after DPC sensitization. The treatment denotes: therapeutic diphenylcyclopropenone sensitization with weekly scalp DPC. TCRdb passed the RACE reads through MiXCR, listing each CDR3 protein once. The repertoire holds tens of thousands of distinct CDR3 sequences, with around 10% as singletons. The input for sequencing was whole blood, taken in connection with sensitization to the hapten diphenylcyclopropenone (DPC). The receptor set was obtained from a woman aged 45-60 years with alopecia areata. Some clones in this sample may be carry-over from other donors' samples.

This clonotype was seen ten or more times. The J gene is TRBJ1-2, the V gene TRBV5-5; TRBD1 is a possible D gene (5 bases). This CDR3 region has 13 residues. The V end was cut by 0 bases, the J end by 2 bases, with 5 bases between. Germline values: CDR1 SGHKS, CDR2 YYEKEE (reference sequence). CDR3 in amino acids: CASSLGGNYGYTF. The CDR3 DNA reads TGTGCCAGCAGCTTGGGGGGCAACTATGGCTACACCTTC.

There are a few counts of this clonotype. The V call is TRBV5-1, the J call TRBJ2-7, with TRBD1 as a possible D gene (6 bases). V was pared by 6 bases and J by 6 bases, with 19 bases between. Germline lookup yields CDR1 SGHRS and CDR2 YFSETQ. The CDR3 totals 14 residues. The CDR3: CASTRQGLSAEQYF. The DNA for the CDR3 is TGCGCCAGCACCCGGCAGGGGCTTTCGGCCGAGCAGTACTTC.

This clonotype was observed many times. V usage is TRBV12-3 or TRBV12-4 and J usage is TRBJ1-3; D is undetermined. The CDR3 is 13 amino acids. Trimming left V 5 bases short and J 3 bases short, with 8 bases between. DNA of the CDR3: TGTGCCAGCAGTCTCCCCGGTGGAAACACCATATATTTT. Its translation: CASSLPGGNTIYF.

This clonotype was seen more than once but under ten times. The V and J genes are TRBV10-3 and TRBJ2-5; D unclear. The CDR3 has 11 residues. The V and J ends lost 2 bases and 5 bases respectively, with 3 bases between them. From germline, CDR1 is ENHRY and CDR2 SYGVKD. Here the CDR3 DNA reads TGTGCCATCAGTGAGAGGGAGACCCAGTACTTC. It codes for CAISERETQYF.

The chain combines TRBV5-1 with TRBJ2-1; 9 nucleotides agree with TRBD2. The V gene's germline CDR1 is SGHRS and CDR2 YFSETQ. The CDR3 has 15 residues. V shed 5 bases and J 7 bases; nucleotides not matched to a gene: 10. CDR3 nucleotides: TGCGCCAGCAGTCTTGTACTAGCGGGCCAAAATGAGCAGTTCTTC. It specifies CASSLVLAGQNEQFF.

There are a few counts of this clonotype. The CDR3 DNA reads as TGTGCCAGCTTAGAAATCGGAGTGAACACTGAAGCTTTCTTT. It yields the protein CASLEIGVNTEAFF. This chain links TRBV5-5 with TRBJ1-1; D not resolved. Germline CDR1 and CDR2: SGHKS and YYEKEE (reference sequence). The V end was cut by 7 bases, the J end by 0 bases, with 13 bases between. This CDR3 is 14 amino acids long.

This clonotype was detected ten times or more. CDR3 loop: CASSGRTGKSYGYTF. CDR3 nucleotide sequence: TGTGCCAGCAGCGGAAGGACAGGCAAATCCTATGGCTACACCTTC. The chain joins TRBV7-2 to TRBJ1-2; 7 bases match TRBD1. This CDR3 has 15 residues. Germline CDR1 is SGHTA and CDR2 is FQGNSA. V shed 5 bases, J shed 4 bases, and the junction held 10 bases outside the gene matches.

This chain connects TRBV12-3 or TRBV12-4 to TRBJ2-1; 10 positions match TRBD2. V was pared by 6 bases and J by 5 bases, with 16 bases of the junction left unmatched. This CDR3 contains 18 residues. The DNA of the CDR3 is TGTGCCAGCAGCAGCCCGGGACTAGCGAGTATGCTTAACAATGAGCAGTTCTTC. It codes for CASSSPGLASMLNNEQFF.

This clonotype was counted between two and nine times. The V call is TRBV5-5, the J call TRBJ1-4, with a weak D call TRBD1 (6 bases). This CDR3 has 15 residues. Trimming took 1 base from V and 5 from J, leaving 12 bases between them. CDR1 SGHKS and CDR2 YYEKEE come from the germline V gene (reference sequence). CDR3 nucleotides: TGTGCCAGCAGCTTGATGGCAGGGGCAAATGAAAAACTGTTTTTT. It yields the protein CASSLMAGANEKLFF.

This clonotype has only a few counts. This rearrangement joins TRBV29-1 to TRBJ2-3; possible D gene TRBD2, 5 bases. The CDR3 has 13 amino acids. V shed 6 bases and J shed 1 base, with 11 bases lying between them. From germline, CDR1 is SQVTM and CDR2 ANQGSEA. The CDR3 protein is CSVAGERTDTQYF. The CDR3 DNA reads as TGCAGCGTCGCCGGGGAGCGCACAGATACGCAGTATTTT.

Points on this clonotype: This may arise from a read error, as a much more abundant clone is one base away. V gene TRBV3-1 combines with J gene TRBJ2-7; a weak D match, TRBD2 (5 bases). Trimming stripped 4 bases from V and 0 bases from J, with 7 bases between. The V gene's germline CDR1 is LGHDT and CDR2 YNNKEL (reference sequence). CDR3 size: 13 residues. The CDR3: CASSLGSSYEQYF. In DNA, the CDR3 is TGTGCCAGCAGCCTGGGGAGCTCCTACGAGCAGTACTTC.

This clonotype came up many times. The J gene is TRBJ1-5, the V gene TRBV18; 8 nucleotides line up with TRBD1. J lost 0 bases, V lost 1 base, and 5 bases had no gene match. The CDR3 covers 17 residues. From germline, CDR1 is KGHSH and CDR2 LQKENI. The CDR3 DNA reads as TGTGCCAGCTCACCACGCGACAGGGGACATAGCAATCAGCCCCAGCATTTT. Translating gives CASSPRDRGHSNQPQHF.

This clonotype was counted at least ten times. The chain is built from TRBV5-1 and TRBJ2-2, with D perhaps assigned TRBD1 or TRBD2 (5 bases each). This CDR3 is built from 18 residues. Germline V gives CDR1 SGHRS, CDR2 YFSETQ. The V gene lost 0 bases and the J gene lost 7 bases, with 22 bases spanning the gap. CDR3 DNA sequence: TGCGCCAGCAGCTTGGAGAGGGGAGCGGAGTTCGTAGGCGGGGAGCTGTTTTTT. Amino acids: CASSLERGAEFVGGELFF. Supplemented by reference TRBV5-1 and TRBJ2-2, the full variable domain reads KAGVTQTPRYLIKTRGQQVTLSCSPISGHRSVSWYQQTPGQGLQFLFEYFSETQRNKGNFPGRFSGRQFSNSRSEMNVSTLELGDSALYLCASSLERGAEFVGGELFFGEGSRLTVL.

This clonotype was observed a few times. The rearrangement joins TRBV27 to TRBJ2-2; 9 nucleotides agree with TRBD1. The CDR3 is made up of 16 amino acids. Germline CDR1 reads MNHEY; CDR2 reads SMNVEV (reference sequence). Trimming at V came to 2 bases and at J to 5 bases, leaving 6 bases not matched to a gene. The CDR3 nucleotides are TGTGCCAGCAGTTTAATGTGGGACAGGGTAACCGGGGAGCTGTTTTTT. Its translation is CASSLMWDRVTGELFF.

CDR3 DNA: TGTGCCAGCAGCTTACAAAGCTATGGCTACACCTTC. Protein sequence: CASSLQSYGYTF. This chain uses TRBV7-8 with TRBJ1-2; D not resolved. V dropped 2 bases and J dropped 4 bases, with 5 bases sitting between them. CDR1 SGHVS and CDR2 FQNEAQ come from the germline V gene. This CDR3 is built from 12 residues.

This clonotype showed up many times. The chain joins TRBV10-2 to TRBJ2-5; 13 positions match TRBD2. The CDR3 length is 13 residues. Looked up from germline, CDR1 is WSHSY and CDR2 is SAAADI. The V gene end was trimmed by 9 bases and the J gene end by 5 bases; junction bases not matched to a gene: 3. The CDR3 loop reads CASRTSGGETQYF. The CDR3 bases are TGCGCCAGTAGGACTAGCGGGGGTGAGACCCAGTACTTC.

This clonotype was found a few times. This sequence joins TRBV10-1 and TRBJ2-1; 7 nucleotides align to TRBD1. The J segment lost 7 bases and the V segment lost 6 bases, leaving 18 bases of the junction unmatched. CDR3 length: 17 amino acids. Germline values: CDR1 WNHNN, CDR2 SYGVQD (reference sequence). Here the CDR3 reads CASSGVGKRGRRNEQFF. In DNA form, the CDR3 reads TGCGCCAGCAGCGGGGTAGGAAAAAGGGGGCGCAGGAATGAGCAGTTCTTC.

At least ten counts were recorded for this clonotype. The gene calls are TRBV11-2 and TRBJ1-2; no firm D call. This CDR3 has 14 residues. Trimming removed 3 bases at V and 7 bases at J, with 15 bases between. The germline V gene has CDR1 SGHAT and CDR2 FQNNGV. The DNA for the CDR3 is TGTGCCAGCAGCTTTGGGGAAGACGGATTTGGCTACACCTTC. Translated: CASSFGEDGFGYTF.

This clonotype has just a few counts. This chain links TRBV10-3 with TRBJ1-5; the D gene is possibly TRBD1 (5 bases). Deletions cut 4 bases from V and 4 bases from J, with 17 bases between. The length of the CDR3 is 16 residues. Germline CDR1 reads ENHRY; CDR2 reads SYGVKD. The CDR3 DNA sequence: TGTGCCATCAGTGCAGGGCAGGGAAGGGAGAATCAGCCCCAGCATTTT. Its translation is CAISAGQGRENQPQHF.

V and J are TRBV7-8 and TRBJ2-3; 8 nucleotides line up with TRBD1. The CDR3 covers 14 residues. Trimming removed 6 bases from V and 3 bases from J; junction bases left unmatched: 5. The germline CDR1 and CDR2 sequences are SGHVS and FQNEAQ. CDR3 residues: CASSLTGVTDTQYF. The CDR3 nucleotides are TGTGCCAGCAGTTTGACAGGGGTGACAGATACGCAGTATTTT.

This clonotype was observed at least ten times. The chain has TRBV28 and TRBJ1-2; 12 nucleotides align to TRBD1. This CDR3 is 13 amino acids long. J was trimmed by 8 bases and V by 6 bases; bases with no gene match: 4. Per the germline V gene, CDR1 is MDHEN and CDR2 is SYDVKM. CDR3 amino acids: CASSRDRGRGYTF. The CDR3 nucleotides read TGTGCCAGCAGCCGGGACAGGGGGCGCGGCTACACCTTC.

This clonotype was observed many times. The J gene is TRBJ1-1, the V gene TRBV6-1; 12 bases are shared with TRBD1. V lost 6 bases to trimming and J lost 4 bases; unmatched junction nucleotides: 6. CDR3 length equals 15 residues. Germline V lookup: CDR1 MNHNS, CDR2 SASEGT. CDR3 region: CASRPGQGATTEAFF. The CDR3 nucleotides read TGTGCCAGCAGGCCGGGACAGGGGGCTACCACTGAAGCTTTCTTT.

This clonotype was observed at least ten times. This chain joins TRBV6-2 or TRBV6-3 and TRBJ2-1, with TRBD1 identical over 9 bases. Germline assignment: CDR1 MNHEY and CDR2 SVGEGT. CDR3 length: 13 residues. J was trimmed by 10 bases and V by 7 bases; bases with no gene match: 8. The CDR3 reads CASKNRGRWEQFF. CDR3 coding DNA: TGTGCCAGCAAGAACAGGGGGCGTTGGGAGCAGTTCTTC.

This clonotype was observed a handful of times. In DNA form, the CDR3 reads TGTGCCAGCAGTCCAAATCCGGGACAGAGCACTGAAGCTTTCTTT. Residues: CASSPNPGQSTEAFF. The chain joins TRBV27 to TRBJ1-1; TRBD1 matches 7 bases. The germline V gene has CDR1 MNHEY and CDR2 SMNVEV (reference sequence). The CDR3 consists of 15 residues. Germline trimming cut 5 bases from V and 4 bases from J; bases unmatched to any gene: 10.

V and J are TRBV28 and TRBJ2-6; no firm D call. Trimming removed 5 bases at V and 2 bases at J, with 10 bases between. This CDR3 comprises 15 residues. In germline, CDR1 is MDHEN, CDR2 SYDVKM. For the CDR3, the DNA is TGTGCCAGCAGTAACACAGAGGCTGGGGCCAACGTCCTGACTTTC. It is translated as CASSNTEAGANVLTF.

This clonotype was observed a few times. The chain carries TRBV18 and TRBJ2-7; D may be TRBD1 (5 bases). CDR1 KGHSH and CDR2 LQKENI come from the germline V gene. V lost 2 bases, J lost 2 bases, and 10 bases lay in between. CDR3 length: 14 residues. CDR3 region: CASSPAQGTYEQYF. DNA for the CDR3: TGTGCCAGCTCACCAGCCCAGGGAACCTACGAGCAGTACTTC. The variable domain in full, with the rest retrieved from reference TRBV18 and TRBJ2-7, is NAGVMQNPRHLVRRRGQEARLRCSPMKGHSHVYWYRQLPEEGLKFMVYLQKENIIDESGMPKERFSAEFPKEGPSILRIQQVVRGDSAAYFCASSPAQGTYEQYFGPGTRLTVT.